These T cell receptor beta chains were read from a single sample in a study of blood T cell repertoires in COVID-19. Clones were sequenced by immunoSEQ multiplex PCR, and TCRdb holds only the in-frame ones, with some missing. The sample yields a few hundred thousand clones, about 89% seen once. Sample: PBMCs or T cells enriched from blood (not recorded which). Every receptor here comes from a man aged 25 to 40 who had recovered from COVID-19. The CDR3 runs from the conserved cysteine through the conserved F or W. Fields, in order: V gene, CDR3 protein.

TRBV27 CASSSSGGSQNIQYF
TRBV30 CAWSWGRVTEAFF
TRBV29-1 CSGTGPGGNEQFF
TRBV18 CASSLRQDTATDTQYF
TRBV2 CASSANRGYQPQHF
TRBV5-4 CASSGGLMNTEAFF
TRBV12-3/TRBV12-4 CASSGDRADYTF
TRBV7-2 CASSLGTGGGELFF
TRBV6-2/TRBV6-3 CASSDRGTGPRYEQYF
TRBV19 CASSIKGASTEAFF
TRBV10-3 CAISPGTQETQYF
TRBV6-2/TRBV6-3 CASSYIESAGGPVETQYF
TRBV7-2 CASSLNVGALETQYF
TRBV20-1 CSASGEGPYNEQFF
TRBV21-1 CASSPSVGRAPSVELFF
TRBV9 CASAPTTGGWYGYTF
TRBV5-5 CASSPEGGLSRTEAFF
TRBV4-1 CASSQGGVTGGGQPQHF
TRBV18 CASSPQEGGGDTQYF
TRBV5-6 CASSAGTVEKLFF
TRBV19 CATTAGAGTDTQYF
TRBV3-1/TRBV3-2 CASSQMLFRVPKKLFF
TRBV19 CASYRSQNTIYF
TRBV27 CASSFRGGTEAFF
TRBV5-1 CASSQKTYTDTQYF
TRBV9 CASSGGQDASGGYTF
TRBV30 CAWSYGTGGYTEAFF
TRBV7-6 CASSLGGQGWYEQYF
TRBV11-3 CASSVGQGNTGELFF
TRBV27 CASSSGQTLTEAFF
TRBV27 CASSLSTVTGELFF
TRBV24-1 CATSDLAAGGKDPSNEQFF
TRBV7-2 CASSLGGWGRVNEQYF
TRBV2 CASSLRDRGNSPLHF
TRBV7-8 CASSLEGVGDTYNSPLHF
TRBV7-8 CASSLAGQHYEQYF
TRBV5-6 CASSLANTIYF
TRBV10-3 CAISKTGGLNEQYF
TRBV6-5 CASSYSDRGYEQYF
TRBV2 CASRLGRGGGELFF
TRBV4-1 CASSQGRVGVNSPLHF
TRBV18 CASSPVESNQPQHF
TRBV12-3/TRBV12-4 CASRLMDTEAFF
TRBV19 CASSETTTYGYTF